The 23 T cell receptor beta chains below were found in one sample sequenced in a study of T-cell reconstitution after alpha-beta-depleted transplantation in children. Researchers prepared the TCRbeta library using unique molecular identifiers, the study reports. Each CDR3 protein gets one entry after TCRdb re-called the PCR reads with MiXCR. The sample lists some 250,000 distinct CDR3 sequences; approximately 12% were seen once. This sample comprised PBMCs from the stem cell graft donor, obtained from the stem cell graft. The receptors were gathered from a human donor who donated a stem cell graft to a child with acute lymphoblastic leukemia.

In this sample, this clonotype turned up many times. The genes are TRBV5-5 and TRBJ1-2; D remains ambiguous. The V end lost 1 base, the J end lost 7 bases, and 17 bases lay between the germline ends. CDR3 length: 15 residues. From germline, CDR1 is SGHKS and CDR2 YYEKEE (reference sequence). This CDR3 reads CASSLSAAGLVGYTF. CDR3 nucleotides: TGTGCCAGCAGCTTGTCCGCTGCGGGGTTAGTTGGCTACACCTTC.

There are many counts of this clonotype. V is TRBV28 and J is TRBJ2-5; D is uncertain. In germline, CDR1 is MDHEN, CDR2 SYDVKM. Trimming removed 6 bases at V and 5 bases at J, with 7 bases between. The CDR3 runs 11 residues. The CDR3 DNA reads as TGTGCCAGCAGGTCCCAGGAGACCCAGTACTTC. Translation gives CASRSQETQYF.

The chain employs TRBV4-3 and TRBJ2-7, with D uncertain. Trimming pared 4 bases from V and 5 bases from J, leaving 12 bases between. CDR1 is LGHNA and CDR2 is YSLEER in the germline V gene. The CDR3 totals 13 residues. Here the CDR3 DNA reads TGCGCCAGCAGCCGGAGCCTTGCGGACGAGCAGTACTTC. Translated: CASSRSLADEQYF.

This clonotype was seen ten or more times. The chain couples TRBV20-1 to TRBJ2-3, with TRBD1 matching over 7 bases. Germline CDR1 reads DFQATT; CDR2 reads SNEGSKA (reference sequence). The length of the CDR3 is 13 residues. J gave up 1 base and V 6 bases, and 4 bases lay outside the gene matches. The CDR3 nucleotides read TGCAGTGCGCAGGGGGATGGCACAGATACGCAGTATTTT. Translated, it gives CSAQGDGTDTQYF.

The chain employs TRBV6-2 or TRBV6-3 and TRBJ1-5; TRBD1 agrees at 9 bases. Germline V gives CDR1 MNHEY, CDR2 SVGEGT. With 2 bases clipped from V and 5 bases from J, the junction kept 7 bases outside the gene matches. The CDR3 spans 16 residues. In nucleotides, the CDR3 is TGTGCCAGCAGTTACGAAGGGACAGGGAAGCATCAGCCCCAGCATTTT. It translates to CASSYEGTGKHQPQHF.

This clonotype has only one observation. The CDR3 nucleotides read TGTGCCAGCAGCCTCGGGGACAGCAGGATCTACGAGCAGTACTTC. It translates to CASSLGDSRIYEQYF. The chain couples TRBV6-1 to TRBJ2-7, with TRBD1 identical over 7 bases. This CDR3 is built from 15 residues. Germline CDR1 MNHNS, CDR2 SASEGT. Germline trimming cut 6 bases from V and 3 bases from J; bases unmatched to any gene: 11.

The sample holds a few counts of this clonotype. This chain connects TRBV6-6 to TRBJ2-4; D unresolved. Germline loops: CDR1 MNHNY, CDR2 SVGAGI (reference sequence). The CDR3 length is 11 residues. The germline V and J ends were trimmed by 6 bases and 8 bases, with 8 bases remaining between them. The CDR3 loop reads CASSPNDIQYF. DNA for the CDR3: TGTGCCAGCAGCCCCAATGACATTCAGTACTTC.

This clonotype has ten or more counts. DNA of the CDR3: TGTGCCAGCAGCTCCGGGACAGGGGCTTTCACTGAAGCTTTCTTT. The encoded protein is CASSSGTGAFTEAFF. V gene TRBV7-2 combines with J gene TRBJ1-1; 10 nucleotides align to TRBD1. The CDR3 consists of 15 residues. With 4 bases clipped from V and 4 bases from J, the junction kept 6 bases outside the gene matches. Germline loops: CDR1 SGHTA, CDR2 FQGNSA.

This clonotype was seen repeatedly, ten times or more. The J gene is TRBJ2-3, the V gene TRBV28; possibly TRBD1 for D (6 bases). The V end was cut by 5 bases, the J end by 0 bases, with 18 bases between. In germline, CDR1 is MDHEN, CDR2 SYDVKM. This CDR3 region has 17 residues. The CDR3 reads CASSVPGDTTSTDTQYF. CDR3 nucleotides: TGTGCCAGCAGTGTCCCCGGGGACACCACTAGCACAGATACGCAGTATTTT.

This chain links TRBV20-1 with TRBJ2-5; 7 nucleotides agree with TRBD2. Germline V gene sequence: CDR1 DFQATT, CDR2 SNEGSKA (reference sequence). CDR3 size: 13 residues. V lost 2 bases and J lost 1; bases outside the gene matches: 1. CDR3: CSARTSAQETQYF. In nucleotides, the CDR3 is TGCAGTGCTAGAACTAGCGCCCAAGAGACCCAGTACTTC.

V gene TRBV6-2 or TRBV6-3 combines with J gene TRBJ2-5, with a weak D call TRBD1 (6 bases). V was cut by 6 bases and J by 5 bases, with 16 bases left in between. Germline CDR1 is MNHEY and CDR2 is SVGEGT. The CDR3 totals 14 residues. The CDR3 DNA sequence: TGTGCCAGCAGCCTCTCCGGGACACAGGAGACCCAGTACTTC. Encoded protein: CASSLSGTQETQYF.

At least ten counts were recorded for this clonotype. This chain joins TRBV10-3 and TRBJ2-3, with 9 bases aligning to TRBD2. CDR3 length: 19 residues. Germline CDR1 reads ENHRY; CDR2 reads SYGVKD. V shed 4 bases and J 1 base; nucleotides not matched to a gene: 15. CDR3 in DNA: TGTGCCATCAGTGTTACCGGGACTAGCCCATCGAGACGCACAGATACGCAGTATTTT. Protein: CAISVTGTSPSRRTDTQYF.

This clonotype was seen at least ten times. The chain links TRBV29-1 to TRBJ1-5; maybe TRBD1 (5 bases). CDR1 is SQVTM, CDR2 ANQGSEA, per germline. V dropped 6 bases and J dropped 3 bases, with 12 bases sitting between them. The CDR3 runs 13 residues. CDR3 bases: TGCAGCGTCGGTCAGGGAAACAATCAGCCCCAGCATTTT. Amino acid sequence: CSVGQGNNQPQHF.

This clonotype was seen at least ten times. The J gene is TRBJ1-5, the V gene TRBV28; 7 bases are a match to TRBD1. Trimming cost V 6 bases and J 4 bases; bases outside gene matches: 9. The CDR3 contains 15 residues. From germline, CDR1 is MDHEN and CDR2 SYDVKM. As DNA, the CDR3 is TGTGCCAGCAGGCCCAACAGGGGAGCGAATCAGCCCCAGCATTTT. Residues: CASRPNRGANQPQHF.

This clonotype was found many times. This chain connects TRBV20-1 to TRBJ1-1; D unresolved. The germline V and J ends were trimmed by 3 bases and 6 bases, with 17 bases remaining between them. The CDR3 is 14 amino acids. Germline V CDR1 and CDR2: DFQATT, SNEGSKA (reference sequence). The DNA for the CDR3 is TGCAGTGCTAGTCTAGGACCCGTAGGCGCTGAAGCTTTCTTT. This gives the protein CSASLGPVGAEAFF.

The rearrangement links TRBV3-1 to TRBJ2-1; the match to TRBD2 covers 9 bases. The junction had 13 bases not matched to a gene; V was cut back by 5 bases and J by 2 bases. The length of the CDR3 is 18 residues. Germline assignment: CDR1 LGHDT and CDR2 YNNKEL (reference sequence). CDR3 region: CASSALFGGGAPYNEQFF. CDR3 nucleotides: TGTGCCAGCAGCGCACTATTTGGCGGGGGGGCCCCCTACAATGAGCAGTTCTTC.

This clonotype was seen at least ten times. This chain connects TRBV5-5 to TRBJ1-1; D uncertain. The CDR3 is 15 amino acids. Germline V gene lookup returns CDR1 SGHKS and CDR2 YYEKEE (reference sequence). V was clipped by 0 bases and J by 3 bases, with 12 bases between them. The CDR3 loop reads CASSLGRFSDTEAFF. CDR3 coding DNA: TGTGCCAGCAGCTTGGGAAGGTTTTCGGACACTGAAGCTTTCTTT.

This clonotype was seen a few times. The chain employs TRBV7-9 and TRBJ2-7; 8 bases line up with TRBD2. From germline, CDR1 is SEHNR and CDR2 FQNEAQ (reference sequence). V shed 5 bases and J 4 bases; nucleotides not matched to a gene: 13. The CDR3 spans 16 residues. The CDR3 loop is CASSPGVGRALYEQYF. The CDR3 coding sequence is TGTGCCAGCAGCCCGGGGGTCGGGAGGGCCTTGTACGAGCAGTACTTC.

This clonotype showed up many times. The chain is built from TRBV3-1 and TRBJ2-7; 7 bases match TRBD2. With 5 bases clipped from V and 7 bases from J, the junction kept 17 bases outside the gene matches. Germline lookup yields CDR1 LGHDT and CDR2 YNNKEL (reference sequence). The CDR3 consists of 16 residues. CDR3 region: CASSASEERGTGEQYF. CDR3 coding DNA: TGTGCCAGCAGCGCCTCTGAAGAGCGGGGAACGGGTGAGCAGTACTTC.

The sample holds many counts of this clonotype. The J gene is TRBJ2-1, the V gene TRBV5-1; D perhaps matches TRBD2 (6 bases). Between the trimmed V and J ends, which lost 0 bases and 3 bases, there was a span of 19 bases. The CDR3 runs to 18 residues. The germline V gene encodes CDR1 SGHRS and CDR2 YFSETQ. The chain's CDR3 is CASSLARMLGGNYNEQFF. CDR3 DNA: TGCGCCAGCAGCTTGGCCAGAATGCTCGGGGGAAACTACAATGAGCAGTTCTTC.

This clonotype was seen at least ten times. The chain has TRBV4-3 and TRBJ1-2, with no clear D. CDR1 and CDR2 from the germline V gene are LGHNA and YSLEER. CDR3 length: 12 amino acids. Trimming left V 3 bases short and J 7 bases short, with 9 bases between. CDR3 region: CASSQRPGGYTF. Written as DNA, the CDR3 is TGCGCCAGCAGCCAGCGTCCTGGTGGCTACACCTTC.

In its sample, this clonotype was seen a few times. V usage is TRBV20-1 and J usage is TRBJ1-5, with D possibly matching TRBD1 (5 bases). The CDR3 has 15 amino acids. V gave up 3 bases and J gave up 7 bases, with 19 bases separating them. Germline lookup yields CDR1 DFQATT and CDR2 SNEGSKA (reference sequence). The CDR3 DNA sequence: TGCAGTGCTAGGAAAATGGGGGGTGAAGAACAGCCCCAGCATTTT. This sequence encodes CSARKMGGEEQPQHF.

This clonotype was found many times. V usage is TRBV29-1 and J usage is TRBJ1-2, with D possibly being TRBD1 (5 bases). CDR3 size: 15 residues. V was cut by 1 base and J by 7 bases, with 19 bases left in between. Germline CDR1 and CDR2: SQVTM and ANQGSEA. CDR3 sequence: CSVEVTEQGDGGYTF. The CDR3 bases are TGCAGCGTTGAAGTGACGGAGCAGGGAGACGGTGGCTACACCTTC.